This T cell receptor beta chain came from a study of blood T cell repertoires in COVID-19. Two negative PCRs, clearance, or symptom resolution characterized the recovered Cohort 3 donors. The repertoire was sequenced with immunoSEQ multiplex PCR; TCRdb's copy has only in-frame clones and lacks some. The sample consists of some 300,000 clones, nearly 90% of them appearing once. The V end was cut by 7 bases, the J end by 3 bases, with 21 bases between. The CDR3 spans 16 residues. Germline V gene lookup returns CDR1 MDHEN and CDR2 SYDVKM. The rearrangement joins TRBV28 to TRBJ1-1; unclear D gene. The specimen sequenced was PBMCs or T cells enriched from blood (not recorded which). The receptor's source is a woman under 40 who had recovered from COVID-19. The CDR3 DNA reads TGTGCCAGCACTTGGAAAGTTTCATCAGAGGACACTGAAGCTTTCTTT. Translation gives CASTWKVSSEDTEAFF.